The present T cell receptor beta chain was sequenced within a study of T cell changes during pregnancy in multiple sclerosis. V lost 0 bases, J lost 5 bases, and 4 bases stayed unmatched. Germline V gene lookup returns CDR1 LNHDA and CDR2 SQIVND (reference sequence). The CDR3 extends over 17 amino acids. The method was immunoSEQ multiplex PCR; TCRdb's version includes in-frame clones alone and lacks a portion of them. The sample holds about 47,000 clones, nearly 95% seen once. The material was peripheral blood, obtained in the third trimester of pregnancy. This chain uses TRBV19 with TRBJ2-2, with 12 nucleotides matching TRBD2. The receptor comes from a female donor with multiple sclerosis, enrolled in a pregnancy study. CDR3 bases: TGTGCCAGTAGTATAGAGACTAGCGGGAGATGGACCGGGGAGCTGTTTTTT. This sequence encodes CASSIETSGRWTGELFF.